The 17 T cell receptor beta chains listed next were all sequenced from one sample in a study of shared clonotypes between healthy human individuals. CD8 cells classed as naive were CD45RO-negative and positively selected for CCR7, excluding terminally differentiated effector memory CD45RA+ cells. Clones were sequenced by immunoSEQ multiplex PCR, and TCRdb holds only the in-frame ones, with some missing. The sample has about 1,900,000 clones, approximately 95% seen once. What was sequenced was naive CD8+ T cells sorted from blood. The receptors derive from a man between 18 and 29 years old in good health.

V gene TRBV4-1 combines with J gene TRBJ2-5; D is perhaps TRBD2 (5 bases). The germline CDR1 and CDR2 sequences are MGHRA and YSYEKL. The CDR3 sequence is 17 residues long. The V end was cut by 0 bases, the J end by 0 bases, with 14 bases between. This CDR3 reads CASSQEGFGRDQETQYF. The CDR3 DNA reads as TGCGCCAGCAGCCAAGAAGGATTCGGGCGGGACCAAGAGACCCAGTACTTC.

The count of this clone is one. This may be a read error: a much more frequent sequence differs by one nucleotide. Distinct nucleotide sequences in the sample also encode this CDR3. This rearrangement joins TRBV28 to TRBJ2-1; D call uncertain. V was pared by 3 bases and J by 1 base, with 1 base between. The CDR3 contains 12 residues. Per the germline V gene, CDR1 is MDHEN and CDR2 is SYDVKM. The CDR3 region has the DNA TGTGCCAGCAGTTTTTCCTACAATGAGCAGTTCTTC. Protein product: CASSFSYNEQFF.

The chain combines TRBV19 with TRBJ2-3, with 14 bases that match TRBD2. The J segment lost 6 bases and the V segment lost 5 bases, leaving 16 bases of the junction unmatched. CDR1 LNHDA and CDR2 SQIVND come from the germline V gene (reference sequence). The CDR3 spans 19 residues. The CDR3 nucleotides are TGTGCCAGTAGTCCAGCTCCGGGACTAGCGGGGGCTGGGTGGGATACGCAGTATTTT. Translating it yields CASSPAPGLAGAGWDTQYF. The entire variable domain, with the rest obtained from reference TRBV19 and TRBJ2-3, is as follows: DGGITQSPKYLFRKEGQNVTLSCEQNLNHDAMYWYRQDPGQGLRLIYYSQIVNDFQKGDIAEGYSVSREKKESFPLTVTSAQKNPTAFYLCASSPAPGLAGAGWDTQYFGPGTRLTVL.

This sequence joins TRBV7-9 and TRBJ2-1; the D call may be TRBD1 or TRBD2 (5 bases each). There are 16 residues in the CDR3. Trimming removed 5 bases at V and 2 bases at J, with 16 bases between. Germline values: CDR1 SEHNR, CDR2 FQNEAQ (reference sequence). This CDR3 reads CASSPPSGTAYNEQFF. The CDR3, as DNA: TGTGCCAGCAGCCCGCCAAGTGGGACGGCCTACAATGAGCAGTTCTTC.

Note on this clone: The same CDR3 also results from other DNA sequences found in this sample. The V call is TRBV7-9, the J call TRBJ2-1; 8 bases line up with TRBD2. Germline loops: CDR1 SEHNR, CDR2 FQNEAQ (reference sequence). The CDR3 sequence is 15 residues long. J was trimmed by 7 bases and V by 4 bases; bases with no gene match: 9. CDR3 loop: CASSSPGLVGNEQFF. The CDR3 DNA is TGTGCCAGCAGCTCACCGGGACTAGTCGGTAATGAGCAGTTCTTC.

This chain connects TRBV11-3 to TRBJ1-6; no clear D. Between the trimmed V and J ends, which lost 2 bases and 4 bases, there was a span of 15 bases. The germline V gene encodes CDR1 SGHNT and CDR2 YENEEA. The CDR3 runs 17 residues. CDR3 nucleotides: TGTGCCAGCAGCTTACCCCGATGGCCCGATTATAATTCACCCCTCCACTTT. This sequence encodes CASSLPRWPDYNSPLHF.

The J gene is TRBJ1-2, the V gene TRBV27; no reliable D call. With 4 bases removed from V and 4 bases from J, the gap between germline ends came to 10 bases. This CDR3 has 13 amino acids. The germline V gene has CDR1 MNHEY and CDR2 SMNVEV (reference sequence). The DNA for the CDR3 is TGTGCCAGCAGTTCCGTTAGTTTCTATGGCTACACCTTC. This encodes CASSSVSFYGYTF.

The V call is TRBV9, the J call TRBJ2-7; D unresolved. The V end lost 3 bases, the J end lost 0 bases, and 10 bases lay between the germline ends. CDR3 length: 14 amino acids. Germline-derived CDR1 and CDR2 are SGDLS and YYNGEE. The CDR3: CASSARWSSYEQYF. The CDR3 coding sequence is TGTGCCAGCAGCGCGCGTTGGAGCTCCTACGAGCAGTACTTC.

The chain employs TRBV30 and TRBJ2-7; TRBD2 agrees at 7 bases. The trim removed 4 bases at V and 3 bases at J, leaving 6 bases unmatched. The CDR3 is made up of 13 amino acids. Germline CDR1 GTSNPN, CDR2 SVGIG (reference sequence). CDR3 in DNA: TGTGCCTGGATTCCTAGCGGAAACTACGAGCAGTACTTC. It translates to CAWIPSGNYEQYF. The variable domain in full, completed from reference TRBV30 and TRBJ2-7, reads SQTIHQWPATLVQPVGSPLSLECTVEGTSNPNLYWYRQAAGRGLQLLFYSVGIGQISSEVPQNLSASRPQDRQFILSSKKLLLSDSGFYLCAWIPSGNYEQYFGPGTRLTVT.

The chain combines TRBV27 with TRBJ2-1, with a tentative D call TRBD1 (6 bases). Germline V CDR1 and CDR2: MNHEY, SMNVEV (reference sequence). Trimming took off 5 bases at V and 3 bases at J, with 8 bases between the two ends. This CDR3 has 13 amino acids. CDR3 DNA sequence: TGTGCCAGCAGTGAGGACAGCTACAATGAGCAGTTCTTC. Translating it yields CASSEDSYNEQFF.

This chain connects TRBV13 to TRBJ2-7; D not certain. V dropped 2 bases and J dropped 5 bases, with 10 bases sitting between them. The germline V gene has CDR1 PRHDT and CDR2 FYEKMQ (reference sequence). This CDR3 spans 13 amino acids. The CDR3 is CASSLFSFHEQYF. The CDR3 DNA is TGTGCCAGCAGCTTATTTAGTTTCCACGAGCAGTACTTC.

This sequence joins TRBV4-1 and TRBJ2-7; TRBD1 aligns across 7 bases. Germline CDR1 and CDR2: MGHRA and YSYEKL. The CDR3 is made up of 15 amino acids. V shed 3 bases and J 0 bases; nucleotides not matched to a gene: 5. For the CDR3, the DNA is TGCGCCAGCAGCCAGAAGGACAGGAGCTCCTACGAGCAGTACTTC. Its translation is CASSQKDRSSYEQYF.

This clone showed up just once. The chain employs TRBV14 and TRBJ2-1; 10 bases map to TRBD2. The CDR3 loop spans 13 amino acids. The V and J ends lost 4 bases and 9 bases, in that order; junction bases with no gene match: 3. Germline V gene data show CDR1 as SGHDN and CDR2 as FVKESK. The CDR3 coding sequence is TGTGCCAGCAGCCTCGTAGCGGGGGGTGAGCAGTTCTTC. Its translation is CASSLVAGGEQFF.

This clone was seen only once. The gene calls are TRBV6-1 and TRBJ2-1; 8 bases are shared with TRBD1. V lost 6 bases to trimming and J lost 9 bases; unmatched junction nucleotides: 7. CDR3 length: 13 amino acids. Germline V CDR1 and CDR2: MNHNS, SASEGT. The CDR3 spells CASSMTGVPEQFF. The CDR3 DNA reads TGTGCCAGCAGCATGACAGGGGTTCCTGAGCAGTTCTTC.

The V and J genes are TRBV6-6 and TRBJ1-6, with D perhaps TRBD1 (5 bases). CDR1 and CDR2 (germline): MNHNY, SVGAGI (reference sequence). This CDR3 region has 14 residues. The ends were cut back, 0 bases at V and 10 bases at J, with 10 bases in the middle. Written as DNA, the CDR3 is TGTGCCAGCAGTTACTCTCTCGGGGGATCACCCCTCCACTTT. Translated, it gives CASSYSLGGSPLHF.

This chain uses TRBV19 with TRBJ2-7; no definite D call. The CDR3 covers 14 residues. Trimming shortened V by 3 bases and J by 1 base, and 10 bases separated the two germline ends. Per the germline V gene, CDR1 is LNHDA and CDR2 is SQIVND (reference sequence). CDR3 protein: CASSMVPGSYEQYF. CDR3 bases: TGTGCCAGTAGTATGGTCCCAGGATCCTACGAGCAGTACTTC.

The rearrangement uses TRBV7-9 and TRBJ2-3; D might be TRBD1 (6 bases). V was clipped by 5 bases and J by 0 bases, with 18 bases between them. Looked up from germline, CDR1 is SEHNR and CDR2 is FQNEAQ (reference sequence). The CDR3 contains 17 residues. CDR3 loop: CASSPSRGQRSTDTQYF. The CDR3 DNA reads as TGTGCCAGCAGCCCAAGTCGTGGACAGCGTAGCACAGATACGCAGTATTTT.